This T cell receptor (beta chain) was identified during a study of response to subunit inactivated influenza vaccine. V gave up 5 bases and J gave up 4 bases, with 12 bases separating them. Looked up from germline, CDR1 is SEHNR and CDR2 is FQNEAQ (reference sequence). This CDR3 has 13 amino acids. One entry per CDR3 protein, called by TCRdb with MiXCR from the RT-PCR reads. The profile shows 500,000 to 550,000 distinct CDR3 sequences, around a quarter of them singletons. These data also formed part of another study, on T cells expressing NK-cell markers. As that study records: What made the TCR beta cDNA was 5'RACE template switching with UMIs. Each of 6 or 7 donors carried dominant NKG2C+ clonotypes accounting for about 1.0-8% of CD8+ T cells. A few donors' CD3+CD56-NKG2C+ cells were dominated by the same clonotypes.

This sequence joins TRBV7-9 and TRBJ2-7; D is uncertain. This sequence was found in a man between 45 and 60 years old who received an inactivated influenza vaccine. The sequencing here drew on CD4+ T cells sorted from PBMCs, taken roughly 12 days after vaccination. The CDR3 sequence is CASSPRTPYEQYF. The DNA of the CDR3 is TGTGCCAGCAGCCCCAGAACCCCATACGAGCAGTACTTC.